Presented here are 28 T cell receptor beta chains from one specimen sequenced in a study of radiation and T cells in renal cell carcinoma. Assay: immunoSEQ multiplex PCR; the TCRdb copy retains only in-frame clones and omits some. In the table there are some 72,000 clones, 82% of which are singletons. Time point here: blood 2 weeks post-SBRT. The treatment was: 15 Gy SBRT to primary tumor, nephrectomy 4 weeks later. The specimen comprised blood, sampled from a patient whose treatment included radiotherapy and nephrectomy. The source is a man aged 55 to 70 with renal cell carcinoma.

The rearrangement joins TRBV2 to TRBJ2-6; D perhaps matches TRBD1 (6 bases). V shed 2 bases and J shed 0 bases, with 8 bases lying between them. This CDR3 spans 16 amino acids. Per the germline V gene, CDR1 is SNHLY and CDR2 is FYNNEI. The CDR3: CASSESRGSGANVLTF. The CDR3 bases are TGTGCCAGCAGTGAATCCAGGGGCTCTGGGGCCAACGTCCTGACTTTC.

The V gene is TRBV9, the J gene TRBJ2-1; 12 bases fit TRBD2. The CDR3 runs 16 residues. Trimming at V came to 3 bases and at J to 4 bases, leaving 5 bases not matched to a gene. Germline CDR1 is SGDLS and CDR2 is YYNGEE. CDR3 nucleotide sequence: TGTGCCAGCAGCGGACAGACTAGCGGGAGATACAATGAGCAGTTCTTC. This translates into CASSGQTSGRYNEQFF.

V gene TRBV29-1 combines with J gene TRBJ2-7; 10 nucleotides match TRBD1. This CDR3 comprises 10 residues. CDR1 and CDR2 (germline): SQVTM, ANQGSEA. V lost 7 bases, J lost 7 bases, and 1 base stayed unmatched. CDR3 DNA: TGCAGCGCGGGACAGGGGGAGCAGTACTTC. Translated: CSAGQGEQYF.

CDR3 nucleotide sequence: TGCGCCAGCAGCCAAGAGGTCACGCAGGGACTAGCGGGCCATTCGAACTCCTACGAGCAGTACTTC. The encoded protein is CASSQEVTQGLAGHSNSYEQYF. This chain links TRBV4-1 with TRBJ2-7; 12 bases agree with TRBD2. The CDR3 totals 22 residues. CDR1 and CDR2 (germline): MGHRA, YSYEKL. The V segment lost 0 bases and the J segment 0 bases; nucleotides outside the gene matches: 18.

CDR3 sequence (DNA): TGTGCCAGCAGCCCGGGACAGGGGGCCTACGAGCAGTACTTC. Translated, it gives CASSPGQGAYEQYF. The chain employs TRBV21-1 and TRBJ2-7; TRBD1, the table's D call, was not compared with the DNA. TRBV21-1 is an annotated pseudogene. The CDR3 consists of 14 residues.

The chain combines TRBV6-1 with TRBJ1-2; 7 bases agree with TRBD1. Germline-derived CDR1 and CDR2 are MNHNS and SASEGT. This CDR3 contains 12 residues. Germline trimming cut 8 bases from V and 4 bases from J; bases unmatched to any gene: 4. CDR3 sequence (DNA): TGTGCCAGCGCGGGACAGCCCTATGGCTACACCTTC. Protein product: CASAGQPYGYTF.

In this sample, this clone turned up a few times. The chain links TRBV28 to TRBJ1-2; no clear D gene. This CDR3 has 13 amino acids. CDR1 MDHEN and CDR2 SYDVKM come from the germline V gene. Deletions cut 2 bases from V and 3 bases from J, with 7 bases between. In DNA, the CDR3 is TGTGCCAGCAGTTTAATTACAGACTATGGCTACACCTTC. Its translation: CASSLITDYGYTF.

This sequence joins TRBV28 and TRBJ2-7, with a possible D match to TRBD2 (6 bases). V was pared by 6 bases and J by 4 bases, with 13 bases between. Germline CDR1 MDHEN, CDR2 SYDVKM. There are 13 residues in the CDR3. The CDR3 region has the DNA TGTGCCAGCAGGTATGGCGGGGTTTACGAGCAGTACTTC. Its translation: CASRYGGVYEQYF.

V usage is TRBV19 and J usage is TRBJ2-7; D may be TRBD1 (6 bases). This CDR3 comprises 14 residues. V lost 3 bases to trimming and J lost 4 bases, with 13 bases between them. Per germline, CDR1 LNHDA and CDR2 SQIVND (reference sequence). The CDR3 loop reads CASSIPGAGYEQYF. In DNA form, the CDR3 reads TGTGCCAGTAGTATTCCAGGGGCTGGTTACGAGCAGTACTTC. The complete variable domain, with remaining parts taken from reference TRBV19 and TRBJ2-7, reads DGGITQSPKYLFRKEGQNVTLSCEQNLNHDAMYWYRQDPGQGLRLIYYSQIVNDFQKGDIAEGYSVSREKKESFPLTVTSAQKNPTAFYLCASSIPGAGYEQYFGPGTRLTVT.

This rearrangement joins TRBV12-1 to TRBJ2-1; the DNA was not used to check the table's D call, TRBD2. TRBV12-1 is marked as a pseudogene. This CDR3 has 16 residues. The CDR3 nucleotides read TGTGCCAGCAGCTTTGCGCGGAGGGAGACCTACAATGAGCAGTTCTTC. Translation gives CASSFARRETYNEQFF.

This clone appeared once. V and J are TRBV6-6 and TRBJ2-1; D unresolved. Per germline, CDR1 MNHNY and CDR2 SVGAGI (reference sequence). The V gene lost 5 bases and the J gene lost 7 bases, with 6 bases spanning the gap. The CDR3 is 11 amino acids. The CDR3 sequence: CASSRLNEQFF. For the CDR3, the DNA is TGTGCCAGCAGTCGACTTAATGAGCAGTTCTTC.

The rearrangement links TRBV10-2 to TRBJ1-4; TRBD1 aligns across 10 bases. Germline V gene sequence: CDR1 WSHSY, CDR2 SAAADI. The V and J ends lost 4 bases and 7 bases, in that order; junction bases with no gene match: 6. This CDR3 region has 15 residues. The CDR3 is CASSVGQGVGEKLFF. The CDR3 nucleotides read TGCGCCAGCAGTGTCGGACAGGGGGTTGGTGAAAAACTGTTTTTT.

V gene TRBV6-1 combines with J gene TRBJ2-3; TRBD2 agrees at 11 bases. Unmatched junction bases numbered 2, after V lost 4 bases and J lost 5 bases. The CDR3 spans 14 residues. Germline-derived CDR1 and CDR2 are MNHNS and SASEGT. CDR3 amino acids: CASSVAGGRDTQYF. The CDR3 nucleotides are TGTGCCAGCAGTGTAGCGGGAGGGAGAGATACGCAGTATTTT.

The genes are TRBV2 and TRBJ2-1; 9 bases agree with TRBD1. With V trimmed by 0 bases and J by 3 bases, 6 bases remained unmatched. The CDR3 runs 17 residues. Germline-derived CDR1 and CDR2 are SNHLY and FYNNEI. The CDR3, as DNA: TGTGCCAGCAGTGAAGCCCCCGGGACAGGGTTCTACAATGAGCAGTTCTTC. It codes for CASSEAPGTGFYNEQFF. Based on the CDR3 plus reference TRBV2 and TRBJ2-1, the full variable domain is EPEVTQTPSHQVTQMGQEVILRCVPISNHLYFYWYRQILGQKVEFLVSFYNNEISEKSEIFDDQFSVERPDGSNFTLKIRSTKLEDSAMYFCASSEAPGTGFYNEQFFGPGTRLTVL.

This clone has ten or more counts. DNA of the CDR3: TGTGCCAGCAACTCTAGACAAACCCTGAACACTGAAGCTTTCTTT. Translated, it gives CASNSRQTLNTEAFF. The chain is built from TRBV2 and TRBJ1-1; D is unresolved. CDR1 and CDR2 (germline): SNHLY, FYNNEI. V was clipped by 7 bases and J by 0 bases, with 15 bases between them. The CDR3 is 15 residues long.

The rearrangement uses TRBV10-1 and TRBJ2-7; 12 nucleotides align to TRBD1. CDR1 and CDR2 from the germline V gene are WNHNN and SYGVQD (reference sequence). CDR3 length: 15 residues. The J segment lost 7 bases and the V segment lost 4 bases, leaving 8 bases of the junction unmatched. This chain's CDR3 is CASSGSGQGAREQYF. The DNA for the CDR3 is TGCGCCAGCAGTGGGTCGGGACAGGGGGCACGGGAGCAGTACTTC.

This clone showed up just a few times. The chain has TRBV11-3 and TRBJ1-1; D not certain. This CDR3 region has 15 residues. The germline V gene has CDR1 SGHNT and CDR2 YENEEA. The ends were cut back, 1 base at V and 4 bases at J, with 13 bases in the middle. The chain's CDR3 is CASSLGGQAGTEAFF. The CDR3 nucleotides read TGTGCCAGCAGCTTAGGTGGGCAGGCGGGCACTGAAGCTTTCTTT. The full variable domain, in which reference TRBV11-3 and TRBJ1-1 provide the parts outside the CDR3, is EAGVVQSPRYKIIEKKQPVAFWCNPISGHNTLYWYLQNLGQGPELLIRYENEEAVDDSQLPKDRFSAERLKGVDSTLKIQPAELGDSAVYLCASSLGGQAGTEAFFGQGTRLTVV.

The chain has TRBV25-1 and TRBJ1-5; a possible D gene is TRBD1 (6 bases). Germline values: CDR1 MGHDK, CDR2 SYGVNS. V lost 3 bases and J lost 4, with 10 bases in between. The CDR3 covers 14 residues. The CDR3 region has the DNA TGTGCCAGCAGTGATTACAGGGTTAATCAGCCCCAGCATTTT. Encoded protein: CASSDYRVNQPQHF.

This clone was seen a single time. This chain connects TRBV4-3 to TRBJ2-1; unclear D gene. V lost 0 bases and J 5 bases, leaving 8 bases between the germline ends. Germline CDR1 and CDR2: LGHNA and YSLEER. CDR3 size: 14 residues. The CDR3 is CASSQEGMNNEQFF. The CDR3 DNA is TGCGCCAGCAGCCAAGAAGGGATGAACAATGAGCAGTTCTTC.

This chain links TRBV30 with TRBJ1-3; D remains ambiguous. The CDR3 is 16 amino acids. V was pared by 3 bases and J by 0 bases, with 15 bases between. The germline V gene encodes CDR1 GTSNPN and CDR2 SVGIG (reference sequence). For the CDR3, the DNA is TGTGCCTGGAGCGGATTAGCCCCTATCTCTGGAAACACCATATATTTT. The encoded protein is CAWSGLAPISGNTIYF.

This clone was detected only once. The genes are TRBV18 and TRBJ2-7, with D possibly TRBD2 on 6 matching bases. The germline V gene encodes CDR1 KGHSH and CDR2 LQKENI. The ends were cut back, 3 bases at V and 0 bases at J, with 9 bases in the middle. This CDR3 comprises 14 residues. The chain's CDR3 is CASSPGLTSYEQYF. Here the CDR3 DNA reads TGTGCCAGCTCACCGGGACTGACCTCCTACGAGCAGTACTTC.

This clone turned up a few times. The V gene is TRBV11-2, the J gene TRBJ2-1, with 10 bases fitting TRBD2. CDR3 length equals 15 residues. Germline assignment: CDR1 SGHAT and CDR2 FQNNGV. Trimming removed 4 bases from V and 5 bases from J; junction bases left unmatched: 5. DNA for the CDR3: TGTGCCAGCAGCTCGGGACTAGCGTACGACAATGAGCAGTTCTTC. Amino acid sequence: CASSSGLAYDNEQFF.

CDR3 DNA: TGTGCCAGCAGCCCAGGGGGCCTCACTGAAGCTTTCTTT. It translates to CASSPGGLTEAFF. V and J are TRBV28 and TRBJ1-1, with TRBD1 matching 8 bases. Germline V gives CDR1 MDHEN, CDR2 SYDVKM. Trimming cost V 6 bases and J 4 bases; bases outside gene matches: 4. This CDR3 has 13 amino acids. Full variable domain (remainder filled in from reference TRBV28 and TRBJ1-1): DVKVTQSSRYLVKRTGEKVFLECVQDMDHENMFWYRQDPGLGLRLIYFSYDVKMKEKGDIPEGYSVSREKKERFSLILESASTNQTSMYLCASSPGGLTEAFFGQGTRLTVV.

This rearrangement joins TRBV5-4 to TRBJ2-1, with 7 positions matching TRBD1. The length of the CDR3 is 17 residues. Trimming removed 0 bases from V and 0 bases from J; junction bases left unmatched: 6. CDR1 is SGHNT, CDR2 YYREEE, per germline (reference sequence). The CDR3 protein is CASSLGGQAGSYNEQFF. The DNA for the CDR3 is TGTGCCAGCAGCTTGGGCGGACAGGCCGGCTCCTACAATGAGCAGTTCTTC.

The CDR3 region has the DNA TGTGCCAGCAGCTTAACGTGGGGTTCTAAGACCCCCACCGGGGAGCTGTTTTTT. Its protein product is CASSLTWGSKTPTGELFF. The V and J genes are TRBV13 and TRBJ2-2, with no clear D. V shed 2 bases and J shed 4 bases, with 20 bases lying between them. CDR1 PRHDT and CDR2 FYEKMQ come from the germline V gene (reference sequence). This CDR3 comprises 18 residues.

The V gene is TRBV9, the J gene TRBJ2-3, with D possibly being TRBD2 (5 bases). V was pared by 0 bases and J by 2 bases, with 19 bases between. The CDR3 loop spans 18 amino acids. CDR1 and CDR2 (germline): SGDLS, YYNGEE. CDR3 amino acids: CASSVAPFGRRTTDTQYF. In nucleotides, the CDR3 is TGTGCCAGCAGCGTAGCCCCGTTTGGTAGGAGGACCACAGATACGCAGTATTTT.

To note about this clone: A junction end diverges from the germline sequence, so it may reflect a read error. At the DNA level, this CDR3 is encoded by other sequences in the same sample as well. The chain combines TRBV6-6 with TRBJ2-7, with a possible D match to TRBD2 (5 bases). CDR1 MNHNY and CDR2 SVGAGI come from the germline V gene (reference sequence). This CDR3 region has 12 residues. The CDR3 reads CASSNSGPPRGF. The CDR3 DNA sequence: TGTGCCAGCAGTAACTCCGGCCCCCCCCGGGGATTC.

V gene TRBV10-3 combines with J gene TRBJ2-7; 10 nucleotides agree with TRBD2. The CDR3 covers 16 residues. The V gene's germline CDR1 is ENHRY and CDR2 SYGVKD. Trimming cost V 3 bases and J 0 bases; bases outside gene matches: 5. The CDR3, as DNA: TGTGCCATCAGTGATCCTCCTAGCGGGAGCTCCTACGAGCAGTACTTC. Translating gives CAISDPPSGSSYEQYF.